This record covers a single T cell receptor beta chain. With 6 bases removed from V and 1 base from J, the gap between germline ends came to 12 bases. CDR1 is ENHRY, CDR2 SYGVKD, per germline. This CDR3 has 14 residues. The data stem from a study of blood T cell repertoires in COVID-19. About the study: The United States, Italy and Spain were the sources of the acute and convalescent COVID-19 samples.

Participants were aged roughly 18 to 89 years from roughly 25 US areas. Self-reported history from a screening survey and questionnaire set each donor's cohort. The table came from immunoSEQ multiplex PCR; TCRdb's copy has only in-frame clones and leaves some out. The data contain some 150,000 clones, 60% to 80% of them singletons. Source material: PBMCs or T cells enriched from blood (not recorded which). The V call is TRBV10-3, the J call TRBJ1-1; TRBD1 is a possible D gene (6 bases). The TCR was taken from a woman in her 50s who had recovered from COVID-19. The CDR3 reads CAIRVYRENTEAFF. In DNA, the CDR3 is TGTGCCATCAGAGTTTACAGGGAGAACACTGAAGCTTTCTTT.